The 3 T cell receptor beta chains below come from one sample, sequenced in a study of blood T cell repertoires in COVID-19. The method was immunoSEQ multiplex PCR; TCRdb's version includes in-frame clones alone and lacks a portion of them. The data hold about 670,000 clones, with about nine tenths observed a single time. The specimen was peripheral blood. The receptor source for this set is a woman between 18 and 30 years old with acute or convalescent COVID-19.

The chain combines TRBV7-2 with TRBJ2-1; 7 nucleotides line up with TRBD2. The J segment lost 7 bases and the V segment lost 6 bases, leaving 9 bases of the junction unmatched. Germline V gene lookup returns CDR1 SGHTA and CDR2 FQGNSA. The CDR3 loop spans 14 amino acids. The CDR3 sequence: CASSFSGQGNEQFF. The DNA for the CDR3 is TGTGCCAGCAGTTTTAGCGGGCAAGGGAATGAGCAGTTCTTC.

V is TRBV5-1 and J is TRBJ2-5; D is undetermined. V was cut by 4 bases and J by 4 bases, with 17 bases left in between. The CDR3 length is 15 residues. The germline V gene has CDR1 SGHRS and CDR2 YFSETQ. The CDR3 DNA reads as TGCGCCAGCAGCCCGAATCGTGGATGGGCAGAGACCCAGTACTTC. Translated: CASSPNRGWAETQYF.

The chain employs TRBV30 and TRBJ1-2; TRBD1 matches at 12 bases. The germline V gene encodes CDR1 GTSNPN and CDR2 SVGIG (reference sequence). This CDR3 has 17 amino acids. J lost 5 bases, V lost 0 bases, and 10 bases had no gene match. CDR3 in amino acids: CAWSVGGQGALGYGYTF. CDR3 DNA: TGTGCCTGGAGTGTGGGGGGACAGGGGGCCCTTGGGTATGGCTACACCTTC.